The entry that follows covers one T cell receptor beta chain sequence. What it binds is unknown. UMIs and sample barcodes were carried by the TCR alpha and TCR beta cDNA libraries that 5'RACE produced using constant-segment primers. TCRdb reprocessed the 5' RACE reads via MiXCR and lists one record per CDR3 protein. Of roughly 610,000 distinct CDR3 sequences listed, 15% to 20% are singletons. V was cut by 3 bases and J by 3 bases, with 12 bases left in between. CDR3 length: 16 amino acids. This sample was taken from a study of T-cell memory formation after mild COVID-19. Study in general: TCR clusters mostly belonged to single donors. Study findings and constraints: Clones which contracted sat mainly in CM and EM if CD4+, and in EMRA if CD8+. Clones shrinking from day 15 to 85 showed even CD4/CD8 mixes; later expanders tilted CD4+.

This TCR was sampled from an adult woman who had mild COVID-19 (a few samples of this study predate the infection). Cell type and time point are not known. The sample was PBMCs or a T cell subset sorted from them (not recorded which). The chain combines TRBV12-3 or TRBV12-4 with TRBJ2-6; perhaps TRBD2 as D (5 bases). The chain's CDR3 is CASSFAGTVGANVLTF. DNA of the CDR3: TGTGCCAGCAGTTTTGCGGGTACTGTTGGGGCCAACGTCCTGACTTTC.